These T cell receptor beta chains were read from a single sample in a study of blood T cell dynamics during melanoma immunotherapy. Produced via immunoSEQ multiplex PCR; TCRdb's table is partial and in-frame only. The table shows about 2,000 clones, with around three quarters occurring only once. The sequences come from CD8+ T cells from blood, collected from a patient treated with checkpoint blockade. The receptors shown here come from a human donor with melanoma. The CDR3 runs from the conserved cysteine through the conserved F or W. The D gene is left open where the match is weak. Clone size is shown for a subset of rows, as once, few, many or a class of expanded clone.

cdr3_nt: TGTGCCAGCAGCTTATACAGGGGGACCGGGGAGCTGTTTTTT
cdr3_aa: CASSLYRGTGELFF
j_call: TRBJ2-2
clone_size: NA
d_call: TRBD1
v_call: TRBV13

cdr3_nt: TGCGCCAGCAGTGGGGTGCCCAATGAGCAGTTCTTC
cdr3_aa: CASSGVPNEQFF
j_call: TRBJ2-1
clone_size: NA
d_call: NA
v_call: TRBV10-1

cdr3_nt: TGTGCCAGTCCATCGCTTGGGTTCGCAGATACGCAGTATTTT
cdr3_aa: CASPSLGFADTQYF
j_call: TRBJ2-3
clone_size: NA
d_call: NA
v_call: TRBV2

cdr3_nt: TGTGCCAGCAGTTACTCGGAAGCTTTCTTT
cdr3_aa: CASSYSEAFF
j_call: TRBJ1-1
clone_size: NA
d_call: NA
v_call: TRBV6-6

cdr3_nt: TGTGCCAGCAGCTCCGGGACAGGGAGCGAGCAGTACTTC
cdr3_aa: CASSSGTGSEQYF
j_call: TRBJ2-7
clone_size: few
d_call: TRBD1
v_call: TRBV7-6

cdr3_nt: TGTGCCAGTAAAGACAGCTCTGGGGCCAACGTCCTGACTTTC
cdr3_aa: CASKDSSGANVLTF
j_call: TRBJ2-6
clone_size: NA
d_call: NA
v_call: TRBV19

cdr3_nt: TGTGCCAGTAGTATGGGGGGGTACGGCTATGGCTACACCTTC
cdr3_aa: CASSMGGYGYGYTF
j_call: TRBJ1-2
clone_size: NA
d_call: NA
v_call: TRBV19

cdr3_nt: TGCGCCAGCAGCCCAGGGACTAGCGGGGCTTACTACGAGCAGTACTTC
cdr3_aa: CASSPGTSGAYYEQYF
j_call: TRBJ2-7
clone_size: NA
d_call: TRBD2
v_call: TRBV5-1

cdr3_nt: TGCGCCAGCAGTGCGCGGAACAATCAGCCCCAGCATTTT
cdr3_aa: CASSARNNQPQHF
j_call: TRBJ1-5
clone_size: NA
d_call: NA
v_call: TRBV10-1

cdr3_nt: TGCGCCAGCAGCCAAGAGCCCCCAGGTTTCTCCTACGAGCAGTACTTC
cdr3_aa: CASSQEPPGFSYEQYF
j_call: TRBJ2-7
clone_size: NA
d_call: NA
v_call: TRBV4-1

cdr3_nt: TGTGCCAGCAGCCCCGGGACTACCTGGGAGCAGTACTTC
cdr3_aa: CASSPGTTWEQYF
j_call: TRBJ2-7
clone_size: NA
d_call: NA
v_call: TRBV21-1

cdr3_nt: TGTGCCAGTAGTATCCTAGCGGGGACTAATGAGCAGTTCTTC
cdr3_aa: CASSILAGTNEQFF
j_call: TRBJ2-1
clone_size: NA
d_call: TRBD2
v_call: TRBV19

cdr3_nt: TGCGCCAGCAGCTTTGGCAGGGAATATGGCTACACCTTC
cdr3_aa: CASSFGREYGYTF
j_call: TRBJ1-2
clone_size: NA
d_call: NA
v_call: TRBV5-1

cdr3_nt: TGTGCCAGCAGTGATTCGACAGGGGGCTTTTTTGGCTACACCTTC
cdr3_aa: CASSDSTGGFFGYTF
j_call: TRBJ1-2
clone_size: NA
d_call: TRBD1
v_call: TRBV25-1

cdr3_nt: TGCAGCGTTGACGGTGTGGGGGGGCTCACTGAAGCTTTCTTT
cdr3_aa: CSVDGVGGLTEAFF
j_call: TRBJ1-1
clone_size: NA
d_call: NA
v_call: TRBV29-1

cdr3_nt: TGCGCCAGCAGTGAGTCTAGCGGTGTAAACAATGAGCAGTTCTTC
cdr3_aa: CASSESSGVNNEQFF
j_call: TRBJ2-1
clone_size: NA
d_call: NA
v_call: TRBV10-2

cdr3_nt: TGTGCCACCAGCATTTCAGGACGAAATGAAAAACTGTTTTTT
cdr3_aa: CATSISGRNEKLFF
j_call: TRBJ1-4
clone_size: NA
d_call: NA
v_call: TRBV15

cdr3_nt: TGTGCCAGCAGCTTACGACAGTTTTCTGGCTACACCTTC
cdr3_aa: CASSLRQFSGYTF
j_call: TRBJ1-2
clone_size: NA
d_call: NA
v_call: TRBV5-8

cdr3_nt: TGTGCCAGCAGTCAAGCACTAGGCCGGGAGACCCAGTACTTC
cdr3_aa: CASSQALGRETQYF
j_call: TRBJ2-5
clone_size: NA
d_call: NA
v_call: TRBV6-6

cdr3_nt: TGTGCCAGTACCTCGGCCCTTGGGGGTCAGCCCCAGCATTTT
cdr3_aa: CASTSALGGQPQHF
j_call: TRBJ1-5
clone_size: NA
d_call: NA
v_call: TRBV19

cdr3_nt: TGTGCCAGTAGTATAACGGGGTACACCGGGGAGCTGTTTTTT
cdr3_aa: CASSITGYTGELFF
j_call: TRBJ2-2
clone_size: NA
d_call: NA
v_call: TRBV19

cdr3_nt: TGTGCCAGCAGTCTCCGACAGGGACGAGAGACCCAGTACTTC
cdr3_aa: CASSLRQGRETQYF
j_call: TRBJ2-5
clone_size: once
d_call: TRBD1
v_call: TRBV28

cdr3_nt: TGTGCCAGCAGCTTCGGGCAGAGAGCTTACGAGCAGTACTTC
cdr3_aa: CASSFGQRAYEQYF
j_call: TRBJ2-7
clone_size: NA
d_call: NA
v_call: TRBV4-2

cdr3_nt: TGTGCCAGCAGCTTAGGGGGAATGAGCACAGATACGCAGTATTTT
cdr3_aa: CASSLGGMSTDTQYF
j_call: TRBJ2-3
clone_size: NA
d_call: NA
v_call: TRBV5-5

cdr3_nt: TGCGCCAGCAGCCCTCAGGGTAATTCACCCCTCCACTTT
cdr3_aa: CASSPQGNSPLHF
j_call: TRBJ1-6
clone_size: NA
d_call: NA
v_call: TRBV4-3

cdr3_nt: TGCGCCAGCAGTAAGGCAGTAGGCTCCTACGAGCAGTACTTC
cdr3_aa: CASSKAVGSYEQYF
j_call: TRBJ2-7
clone_size: once
d_call: NA
v_call: TRBV5-1

cdr3_nt: TGTGCCAGCAGCGTAGGTCCACAGGGGAACACCGGGGAGCTGTTTTTT
cdr3_aa: CASSVGPQGNTGELFF
j_call: TRBJ2-2
clone_size: NA
d_call: NA
v_call: TRBV9